This TCR beta chain comes out of a study of cytomegalovirus exposure and HLA in healthy donors. Study observations and caveats: The study labeled fewer than 200 TCR beta chains cytomegalovirus-associated. Associated with HLA alleles at 0.05 false discovery rate in a later analysis were 16,951 TCR beta sequences.

J lost 3 bases, V lost 3 bases, and 4 bases had no gene match. This CDR3 has 14 amino acids. The germline V gene has CDR1 ENHRY and CDR2 SYGVKD. Concerning this clone itself: Its antigen is still unknown.

PCR amplification relied on 60 Vbeta primers (plus 13 Jbeta primers). Profiling relied on immunoSEQ multiplex PCR, and the TCRdb table lists in-frame clones only, not all of them. This listing includes 50,000 to 70,000 clones. Sequencing used PBMCs. The rearrangement links TRBV10-3 to TRBJ1-1; 7 bases agree with TRBD1. This sequence originates from a male donor in good health and CMV-seronegative. The CDR3 sequence is CAISEPDRDTEAFF. For the CDR3, the DNA is TGTGCCATCAGTGAACCCGACAGGGACACTGAAGCTTTCTTT.